Below, 22 T cell receptor beta chains from the same sample are listed, as sequenced in a study of blood T cell repertoires in COVID-19. The table came from immunoSEQ multiplex PCR; TCRdb's copy has only in-frame clones and leaves some out. The sample records more than 85,000 clones, 75% to 90% being singletons. Sequenced sample: peripheral blood. These receptors all stem from a human donor in a cohort sampled during active COVID-19.

J is TRBJ2-1 and V is TRBV4-3; D not resolved. The CDR3 loop spans 17 amino acids. The germline V gene encodes CDR1 LGHNA and CDR2 YSLEER. Trimming took 0 bases from V and 7 from J, leaving 19 bases between them. CDR3 nucleotide sequence: TGCGCCAGCAGCCAAGAGGTTGGGCCTCCTAAGTTGAATGAGCAGTTCTTC. This codes for CASSQEVGPPKLNEQFF.

V and J are TRBV6-5 and TRBJ1-2, with D possibly being TRBD1 (5 bases). Germline CDR1 and CDR2: MNHEY and SVGAGI. The CDR3 has 14 amino acids. V lost 2 bases and J lost 2, with 9 bases in between. This CDR3 is CASSYARVNYGYTF. The CDR3 DNA is TGTGCCAGCAGTTACGCCAGGGTAAACTATGGCTACACCTTC.

The chain is built from TRBV6-4 and TRBJ2-7; TRBD2 aligns across 7 bases. Trimming at V came to 8 bases and at J to 6 bases, leaving 7 bases not matched to a gene. This CDR3 spans 12 amino acids. Germline lookup yields CDR1 MRHNA and CDR2 SNTAGT. This chain's CDR3 is CASPHSGGEQYF. The DNA for the CDR3 is TGTGCCAGCCCTCACTCGGGGGGCGAGCAGTACTTC.

The V gene is TRBV6-5, the J gene TRBJ2-7; TRBD1 matches 10 bases. The CDR3 totals 14 residues. Germline-derived CDR1 and CDR2 are MNHEY and SVGAGI. V gave up 6 bases and J gave up 2 bases; unmatched junction bases: 4. The CDR3 nucleotides read TGTGCCAGCAGGCGGGACAGGGGCCCCTACGAGCAGTACTTC. It yields the protein CASRRDRGPYEQYF.

The CDR3 sequence is CASSELRTDTQYF. As DNA, the CDR3 is TGTGCCAGCAGTGAACTAAGAACAGATACGCAGTATTTT. J is TRBJ2-3 and V is TRBV6-1; D gene uncertain. The germline V gene encodes CDR1 MNHNS and CDR2 SASEGT. V dropped 2 bases and J dropped 3 bases, with 6 bases sitting between them. The CDR3 spans 13 residues.

This chain connects TRBV5-5 to TRBJ2-1, with 8 bases identical to TRBD1. The CDR3 is 16 amino acids. Trimming cost V 4 bases and J 5 bases; bases outside gene matches: 11. From germline, CDR1 is SGHKS and CDR2 YYEKEE (reference sequence). In DNA, the CDR3 is TGTGCCAGCAGCCCCGGGACAGGACGACTGGACAATGAGCAGTTCTTC. This gives the protein CASSPGTGRLDNEQFF.

The chain uses TRBV10-2 and TRBJ2-1; D gene unclear. Germline V CDR1 and CDR2: WSHSY, SAAADI. V lost 2 bases to trimming and J lost 9 bases, with 11 bases between them. This CDR3 spans 13 amino acids. CDR3 residues: CASSEKAEAEQFF. Written as DNA, the CDR3 is TGCGCCAGCAGTGAGAAAGCCGAGGCTGAGCAGTTCTTC.

The V call is TRBV7-3, the J call TRBJ2-1; TRBD1 matches at 8 bases. V was pared by 5 bases and J by 4 bases, with 13 bases of the junction left unmatched. CDR1 and CDR2 from the germline V gene are SGHTA and FQGTGA. This CDR3 region has 17 residues. Here the CDR3 DNA reads TGTGCCAGCAGCACCGGGACAGGCGGTTCCGCTTACAATGAGCAGTTCTTC. The encoded protein is CASSTGTGGSAYNEQFF.

The J gene is TRBJ1-1, the V gene TRBV19, with a weak D call TRBD1 (5 bases). Deletions cut 5 bases from V and 2 bases from J, with 9 bases between. This CDR3 comprises 13 residues. Per germline, CDR1 LNHDA and CDR2 SQIVND (reference sequence). The CDR3 DNA reads as TGTGCCAGTAGTGGGGACTTTAACACTGAAGCTTTCTTT. Protein: CASSGDFNTEAFF.

J is TRBJ2-1 and V is TRBV5-1; TRBD2 matches at 12 bases. From germline, CDR1 is SGHRS and CDR2 YFSETQ. The ends lost 0 bases at V and 5 bases at J; junction bases unmatched: 3. This CDR3 contains 16 residues. The chain's CDR3 is CASSLALAGGNNEQFF. For the CDR3, the DNA is TGCGCCAGCAGCTTGGCCCTAGCGGGAGGGAACAATGAGCAGTTCTTC.

CDR3 coding DNA: TGTGCCAGCTCACCGCTGGGACAGGCGCAAGAGACCCAGTACTTC. Protein sequence: CASSPLGQAQETQYF. The rearrangement joins TRBV18 to TRBJ2-5; 8 bases agree with TRBD1. With 3 bases clipped from V and 2 bases from J, the junction kept 5 bases outside the gene matches. Germline V gene sequence: CDR1 KGHSH, CDR2 LQKENI. The CDR3 loop spans 15 amino acids.

This sequence joins TRBV12-5 and TRBJ1-2, with D possibly TRBD1 on 5 matching bases. CDR3 length equals 15 residues. V lost 7 bases and J 4 bases, leaving 19 bases between the germline ends. Germline CDR1 LGHNT, CDR2 FRNRAP. The chain's CDR3 is CASAARRGRRYGYTF. The CDR3 DNA reads as TGTGCTAGTGCTGCTCGGAGGGGCAGGCGCTATGGCTACACCTTC. Complete variable domain (other parts from reference TRBV12-5 and TRBJ1-2): DARVTQTPRHKVTEMGQEVTMRCQPILGHNTVFWYRQTMMQGLELLAYFRNRAPLDDSGMPKDRFSAEMPDATLATLKIQPSEPRDSAVYFCASAARRGRRYGYTFGSGTRLTVV.

The chain recombines TRBV10-3 with TRBJ1-2; unclear D gene. The CDR3 contains 13 residues. With 10 bases removed from V and 0 bases from J, the gap between germline ends came to 12 bases. Germline V CDR1 and CDR2: ENHRY, SYGVKD. The CDR3 region is CATKHTPNYGYTF. The CDR3 DNA reads as TGTGCCACCAAGCATACTCCTAACTATGGCTACACCTTC.

J is TRBJ2-6 and V is TRBV6-4, with D unresolved. Germline V gives CDR1 MRHNA, CDR2 SNTAGT. Trimming cost V 0 bases and J 0 bases, with 6 bases left between them. The CDR3 has 16 residues. CDR3 residues: CASSDSVISGANVLTF. CDR3 in DNA: TGTGCCAGCAGTGACTCCGTTATCTCTGGGGCCAACGTCCTGACTTTC.

The J gene is TRBJ1-1, the V gene TRBV11-2; D perhaps matches TRBD1 (6 bases). The germline V gene encodes CDR1 SGHAT and CDR2 FQNNGV. The ends were cut back, 4 bases at V and 4 bases at J, with 22 bases in the middle. The CDR3 extends over 17 amino acids. Here the CDR3 reads CASSSTQRGAGSTEAFF. The CDR3 nucleotides are TGTGCCAGCAGCTCCACTCAACGGGGGGCTGGGAGCACTGAAGCTTTCTTT.

The gene calls are TRBV7-9 and TRBJ2-1; 13 bases align to TRBD2. The CDR3 runs 16 residues. Per germline, CDR1 SEHNR and CDR2 FQNEAQ (reference sequence). Trimming removed 5 bases from V and 2 bases from J; junction bases left unmatched: 3. The chain's CDR3 is CASSPGLAGTYNEQFF. The DNA of the CDR3 is TGTGCCAGCAGCCCGGGACTAGCGGGAACCTACAATGAGCAGTTCTTC.

The chain links TRBV3-1 (or the pseudogene TRBV3-2) to TRBJ1-2; 8 bases map to TRBD1. Germline values: CDR1 LGHDT, CDR2 YNNKEL (reference sequence). The J segment lost 8 bases and the V segment lost 6 bases, leaving 8 bases of the junction unmatched. The CDR3 runs 13 residues. The CDR3: CASRAGGALGYTF. In nucleotides, the CDR3 is TGTGCCAGCAGGGCAGGGGGCGCTTTGGGCTACACCTTC.

The chain links TRBV5-8 to TRBJ2-7; TRBD1 is a possible D gene (6 bases). The germline CDR1 and CDR2 sequences are SGHTS and YDEGEE. The CDR3 has 15 amino acids. V lost 1 base and J 2 bases, leaving 13 bases between the germline ends. The DNA of the CDR3 is TGTGCCAGCAGCTTGCCCTGGGACATAACCTACGAGCAGTACTTC. Its protein product is CASSLPWDITYEQYF.

J is TRBJ1-2 and V is TRBV6-1, with a possible D match to TRBD1 (5 bases). The CDR3 spans 13 residues. Trimming cost V 0 bases and J 8 bases, with 10 bases left between them. Per the germline V gene, CDR1 is MNHNS and CDR2 is SASEGT. CDR3 protein: CASSEAAQGGYTF. In DNA, the CDR3 is TGTGCCAGCAGTGAAGCCGCCCAGGGAGGCTACACCTTC.

The V gene is TRBV6-5, the J gene TRBJ2-6, with 10 bases matching TRBD1. The CDR3 loop spans 15 amino acids. Germline CDR1 reads MNHEY; CDR2 reads SVGAGI. V gave up 6 bases and J gave up 9 bases; unmatched junction bases: 8. The CDR3 DNA reads as TGTGCCAGCAGCCGCGACAGGGGGCGGGTCAACGTCCTGACTTTC. Residues: CASSRDRGRVNVLTF.

V usage is TRBV7-2 and J usage is TRBJ1-5; 8 bases match TRBD1. V trimming: 5 bases; J trimming: 3 bases; junction bases outside the gene matches: 12. CDR1 and CDR2 from the germline V gene are SGHTA and FQGNSA. The CDR3 length is 17 residues. The CDR3 region has the DNA TGTGCCAGCAGCCCTGCCCCGGGACAGGCTCTCAATCAGCCCCAGCATTTT. Its protein product is CASSPAPGQALNQPQHF.

The chain combines TRBV6-1 with TRBJ2-1; D is undetermined. Germline V gene data show CDR1 as MNHNS and CDR2 as SASEGT. The CDR3 runs 15 residues. Between the trimmed V and J ends, which lost 1 base and 5 bases, there was a span of 12 bases. As DNA, the CDR3 is TGTGCCAGCAGTGAAGGACTCCTCAACCACAATGAGCAGTTCTTC. Its protein is CASSEGLLNHNEQFF.